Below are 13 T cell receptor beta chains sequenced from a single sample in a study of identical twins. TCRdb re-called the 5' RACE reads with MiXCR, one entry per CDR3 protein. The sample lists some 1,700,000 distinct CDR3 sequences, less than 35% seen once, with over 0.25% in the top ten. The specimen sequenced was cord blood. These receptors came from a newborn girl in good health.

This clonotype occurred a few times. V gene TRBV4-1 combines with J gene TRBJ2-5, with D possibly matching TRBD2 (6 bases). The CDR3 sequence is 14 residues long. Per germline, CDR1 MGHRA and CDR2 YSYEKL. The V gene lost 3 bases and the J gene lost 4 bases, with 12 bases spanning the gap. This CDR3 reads CASSHLANIETQYF. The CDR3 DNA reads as TGCGCCAGCAGCCACCTAGCGAATATAGAGACCCAGTACTTC.

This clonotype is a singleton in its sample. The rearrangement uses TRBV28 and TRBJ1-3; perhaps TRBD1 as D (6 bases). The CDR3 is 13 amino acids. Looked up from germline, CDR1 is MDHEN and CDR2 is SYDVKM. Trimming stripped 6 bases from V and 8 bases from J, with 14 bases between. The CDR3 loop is CASSPGGADTIYF. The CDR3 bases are TGTGCCAGCAGCCCCGGGGGGGCGGACACCATATATTTT.

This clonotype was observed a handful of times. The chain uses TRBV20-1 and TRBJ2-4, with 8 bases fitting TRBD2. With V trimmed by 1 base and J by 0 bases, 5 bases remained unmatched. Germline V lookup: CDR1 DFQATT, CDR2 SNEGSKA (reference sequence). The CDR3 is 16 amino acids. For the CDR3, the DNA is TGCAGTGCTAGAGCCGGCGGGGGGCCAGCCAAAAACATTCAGTACTTC. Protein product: CSARAGGGPAKNIQYF.

In nucleotides, the CDR3 is TGTGCCAGCAGCCTGAGGCCTCGTGAGAGCAATCAGCCCCAGCATTTT. Translated: CASSLRPRESNQPQHF. The chain links TRBV4-2 to TRBJ1-5; D is ambiguous. The CDR3 length is 16 residues. Germline assignment: CDR1 LGHNA and CDR2 YNFKEQ. V was clipped by 4 bases and J by 1 base, with 14 bases between them.

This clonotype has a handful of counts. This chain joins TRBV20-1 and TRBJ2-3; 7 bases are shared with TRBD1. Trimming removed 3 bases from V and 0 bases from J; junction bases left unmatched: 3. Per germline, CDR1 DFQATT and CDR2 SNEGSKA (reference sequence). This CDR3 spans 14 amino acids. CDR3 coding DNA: TGCAGTGCTAGGCCACAGGGGAGCACAGATACGCAGTATTTT. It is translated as CSARPQGSTDTQYF.

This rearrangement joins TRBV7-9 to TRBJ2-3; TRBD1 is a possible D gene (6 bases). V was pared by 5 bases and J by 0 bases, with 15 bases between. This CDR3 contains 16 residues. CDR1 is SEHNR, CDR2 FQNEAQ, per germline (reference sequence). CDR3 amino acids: CASSRLTGPSTDTQYF. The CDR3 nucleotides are TGTGCCAGCAGCCGTCTGACAGGTCCTAGCACAGATACGCAGTATTTT.

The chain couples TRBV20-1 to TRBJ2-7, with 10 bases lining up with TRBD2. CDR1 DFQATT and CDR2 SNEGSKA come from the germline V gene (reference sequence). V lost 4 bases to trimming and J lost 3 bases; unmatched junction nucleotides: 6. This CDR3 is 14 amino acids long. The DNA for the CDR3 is TGCAGTGCTACCAGACTAGCGGGCCACTACGAGCAGTACTTC. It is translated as CSATRLAGHYEQYF.

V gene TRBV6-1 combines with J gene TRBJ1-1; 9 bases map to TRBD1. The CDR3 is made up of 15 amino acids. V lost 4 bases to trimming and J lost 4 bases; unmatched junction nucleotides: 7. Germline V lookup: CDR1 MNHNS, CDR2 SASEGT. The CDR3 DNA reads TGTGCCAGCAGTGCTTACAGGGGGCTTGCCACTGAAGCTTTCTTT. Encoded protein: CASSAYRGLATEAFF.

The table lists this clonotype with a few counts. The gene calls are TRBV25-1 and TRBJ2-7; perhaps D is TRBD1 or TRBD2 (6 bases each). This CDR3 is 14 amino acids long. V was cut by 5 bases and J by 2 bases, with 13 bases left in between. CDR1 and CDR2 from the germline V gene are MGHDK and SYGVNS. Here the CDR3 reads CASSRRGMTYEQYF. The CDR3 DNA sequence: TGTGCCAGCAGTAGGAGGGGGATGACCTACGAGCAGTACTTC.

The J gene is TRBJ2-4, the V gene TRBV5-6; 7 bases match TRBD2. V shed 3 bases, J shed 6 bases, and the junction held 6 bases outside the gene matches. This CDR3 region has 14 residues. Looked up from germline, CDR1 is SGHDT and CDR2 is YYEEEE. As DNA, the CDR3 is TGTGCCAGCAGCTCCCAGCGGGGAACAAACATTCAGTACTTC. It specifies CASSSQRGTNIQYF.

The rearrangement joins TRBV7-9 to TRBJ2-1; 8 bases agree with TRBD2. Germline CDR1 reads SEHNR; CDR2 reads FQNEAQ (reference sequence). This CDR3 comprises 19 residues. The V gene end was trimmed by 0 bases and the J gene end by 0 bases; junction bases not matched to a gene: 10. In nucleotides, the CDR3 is TGTGCCAGCAGCTTAGCGGGAGCGGGAGTGACGAGCTCCTACAATGAGCAGTTCTTC. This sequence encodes CASSLAGAGVTSSYNEQFF. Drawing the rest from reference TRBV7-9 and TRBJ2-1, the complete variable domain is DTGVSQNPRHKITKRGQNVTFRCDPISEHNRLYWYRQTLGQGPEFLTYFQNEAQLEKSRLLSDRFSAERPKGSFSTLEIQRTEQGDSAMYLCASSLAGAGVTSSYNEQFFGPGTRLTVL.

In DNA, the CDR3 is TGTGCCAGTAGTATCCCATCTTCAAGCTCCTACAATGAGCAGTTCTTC. Translating gives CASSIPSSSSYNEQFF. This sequence joins TRBV19 and TRBJ2-1; D is unresolved. The V gene's germline CDR1 is LNHDA and CDR2 SQIVND (reference sequence). The CDR3 has 16 residues. Between the trimmed V and J ends, which lost 3 bases and 0 bases, there was a span of 12 bases.

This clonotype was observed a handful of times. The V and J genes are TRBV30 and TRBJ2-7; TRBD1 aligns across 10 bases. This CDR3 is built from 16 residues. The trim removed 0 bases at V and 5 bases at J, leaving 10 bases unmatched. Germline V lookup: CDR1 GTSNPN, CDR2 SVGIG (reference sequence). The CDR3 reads CAWSVLSGQGENEQYF. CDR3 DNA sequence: TGTGCCTGGAGTGTACTAAGTGGACAGGGGGAAAACGAGCAGTACTTC.